Described below is a single T cell receptor beta chain sequence and its context. Its matching antigen is unknown. V was cut by 5 bases and J by 8 bases, with 7 bases left in between. The CDR3 has 12 residues. Germline CDR1 and CDR2: MNHEY and SVGEGT. Generated by immunoSEQ multiplex PCR, the TCRdb table keeps only in-frame clones and is missing some. The sample yields more than 85,000 clones, roughly nine tenths seen once. The sample is drawn from a study of T cell responses to AZD1222 COVID-19 vaccine. Overall study results and limits: Spike-specific TCR repertoires showed rising breadth and depth after two AZD1222 doses. There were vaccine-associated CD4 TCRs across spike, dominant at 160-218 and 743-854. Unmutated variant regions are reportedly targeted by nearly half of spike-specific TCRs. The donor group comprised mostly white British people and more females; the analysis possibly underestimated clonal diversity.

The receptor was isolated from an adult in good health. The chain uses TRBV6-2 or TRBV6-3 and TRBJ2-6; D uncertain. The sample here was peripheral blood, taken on day 0 of AZD1222 vaccination. The CDR3 loop reads CASSPQSNVLTF. In DNA, the CDR3 is TGTGCCAGCAGTCCGCAATCCAACGTCCTGACTTTC.